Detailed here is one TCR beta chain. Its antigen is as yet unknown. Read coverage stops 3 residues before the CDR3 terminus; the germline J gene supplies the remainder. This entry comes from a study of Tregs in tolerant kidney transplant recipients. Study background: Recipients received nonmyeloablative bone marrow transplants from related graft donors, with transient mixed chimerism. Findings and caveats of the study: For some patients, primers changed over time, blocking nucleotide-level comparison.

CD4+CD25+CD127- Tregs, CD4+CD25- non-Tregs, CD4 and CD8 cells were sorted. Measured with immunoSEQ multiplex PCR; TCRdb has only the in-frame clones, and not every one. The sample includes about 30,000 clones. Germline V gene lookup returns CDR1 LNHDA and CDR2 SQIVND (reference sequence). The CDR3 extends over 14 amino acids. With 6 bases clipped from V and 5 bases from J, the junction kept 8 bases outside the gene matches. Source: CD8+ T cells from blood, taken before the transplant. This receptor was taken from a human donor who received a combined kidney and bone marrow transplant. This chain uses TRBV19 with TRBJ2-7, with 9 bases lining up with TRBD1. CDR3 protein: CASSIWDRDNEQYF. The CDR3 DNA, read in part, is TGTGCCAGTAGCATTTGGGACAGGGACAACGAG.